What follows is one T cell receptor (beta chain) and its context. This clonotype showed up just a few times. Which antigen it targets is not known. Base qualities were left out, and no much larger clone turns up one base away. The treatment or condition label of this sample denotes: in vitro stimulation with specific CMV peptide epitopes to enrich CMV-specific T cells. These data are taken from a study of T cell repertoires in cytomegalovirus infection (dated by TCRdb to about 2019). Study-level background: The peptide stimulations were aimed at well-studied HLA-B-restricted epitopes as well as recently identified HLA-C-restricted CMV epitopes, whose presentation resists viral immunomodulation. Donor HLA type was relevant to the analysis, as public TCR beta signatures indicated carriage of CMV infection together with the matching HLA type.

These reads were obtained on an Illumina HiSeq 1500. TCRdb handled the public reads itself, with Q25 trimming in fastp and clone calling in MiXCR, and kept productive beta chains. Records with the same CDR3 protein are collapsed into one entry carrying the most frequent genes and DNA. The sample table holds some 310,000 distinct CDR3 sequences, of which 20% to 25% were seen once. About an eighth of the sample lies in the top ten. CDR1 and CDR2, looked up from the germline V gene, are SGHTA and FQGNSA. Unmatched junction bases come to 16, with V trimmed by 4 bases and J by 6 bases. Including cysteine and phenylalanine, the CDR3 has 18 amino acids. CDR3 DNA is the only sequence kept; it has 54 bases, read in frame from the first base. Results and caveats for the whole study, not just this receptor: The ex vivo response was dominated by HLA-C-restricted CMV-specific TCR beta clonotypes, which also provided the single most frequent clonotype in two of eight donors. Cumulative frequency of public TCR beta family members discriminated carriers of CMV infection plus the relevant HLA type in this cohort and an independent roughly 340-donor cohort.

The rearranged chain carries TRBV7-2 and TRBJ2-1, with 9 bases matching TRBD1. The material sequenced was cultured PBMCs, taken from culture after CMV antigen stimulation. The clonotype comes from a human donor in good health (CMV status not recorded). Some clones in this sample may be carry-over from other donors' samples. The sequence in DNA is TGTGCCAGCAGCTCCACCACCATGGACAGGGGAAGAATCAATGAGCAGTTCTTC. This translates into CASSSTTMDRGRINEQFF.